The rows below give T cell receptor beta chains drawn from one sample of a study of cytomegalovirus exposure and HLA in healthy donors. TCRdb's table, derived via immunoSEQ multiplex PCR, lists solely in-frame clones and lacks some. The table shows about 180,000 clones, with roughly 77% occurring only once. The material sequenced was PBMCs. Every receptor here comes from a woman aged 30 to 39 in good health and CMV-seronegative. The conserved cysteine and the conserved F or W are not part of the CDR3 here. D genes are given only for firm matches. Rows give clone size only sometimes, using once, few, many, or a class for an expanded clone.

d_gene	v_gene	abundance	j_gene	CDR3aa
TRBD1	TRBV6-5	-	TRBJ2-1	ASSWDSYNEQF
TRBD1	TRBV14	-	TRBJ2-7	ASSFNRDRFGDEQY
-	TRBV10-1	-	TRBJ2-1	ASSPASGFAYNEQF
-	TRBV6-1	-	TRBJ1-1	ASSGQPMNTEAF
-	TRBV7-9	-	TRBJ2-7	ASSLSAGANEQY
TRBD1	TRBV4-1	-	TRBJ1-2	ASSQERGHFYGYT
-	TRBV30	-	TRBJ2-5	AWSVETQY
TRBD2	TRBV2	-	TRBJ2-1	ASGRTSGGYNEQF
-	TRBV7-9	few	TRBJ1-2	ASSSNNHGYT
-	TRBV6-1	-	TRBJ1-2	ASSEANLAQELYGYT
-	TRBV29-1	-	TRBJ1-1	SGQGNTEAF
-	TRBV5-8	-	TRBJ2-5	ASSWGTFGETQY
-	TRBV2	-	TRBJ2-7	ASRRITGSYEQY
-	TRBV30	-	TRBJ1-2	ACNKRGNYGYT
-	TRBV7-9	once	TRBJ1-1	ASSFRHLRNTEAF